Below, one TCR beta chain is given with its context. Antigen unknown. The protocol was immunoSEQ multiplex PCR, while the TCRdb copy is restricted to in-frame clones and leaves out a portion. In the table there are approximately 74,000 clones, approximately 83% of which are singletons. The data stem from a study of OX40 agonist ivuxolimab in advanced cancers. The study, taken as a whole, reports: Dose levels from 0.1 to 3.0 mg/kg saw CD4+ and CD8+ blood T cells expand clonally by week 6.

Germline loops: CDR1 ENHRY, CDR2 SYGVKD. The CDR3 spans 12 residues. V lost 8 bases and J lost 4, with 12 bases in between. This TCR came from an adult with an advanced solid tumor such as melanoma, head and neck, liver or kidney cancer. V usage is TRBV10-3 and J usage is TRBJ2-7; D gene ambiguous. This material consisted of CD4+ or CD8+ T cells sorted from blood, taken in a trial of the OX40 agonist ivuxolimab. CDR3 sequence reads: CAIGVTDYEQYF. DNA for the CDR3: TGTGCCATCGGCGTTACAGATTACGAGCAGTACTTC.